These 26 T cell receptor beta chains were all obtained from the same sample, sequenced in a study of T cell changes during pregnancy in multiple sclerosis. Some clones are missing from TCRdb's copy, which holds only in-frame ones; the method was immunoSEQ multiplex PCR. Among 10,000 to 15,000 clones listed, roughly 90% were seen once. The sequences come from CD8+ T cells from peripheral blood mononuclear cells, collected after pregnancy. The receptors were gathered from a female donor in good health, enrolled as a control in a pregnancy study.

This chain connects TRBV13 to TRBJ1-1; 9 bases align to TRBD1. The V segment lost 5 bases and the J segment 4 bases; nucleotides outside the gene matches: 8. The CDR3 consists of 15 residues. Germline CDR1 and CDR2: PRHDT and FYEKMQ (reference sequence). CDR3 in amino acids: CASSVNRGRGTEAFF. The CDR3 bases are TGTGCCAGCAGCGTAAACAGGGGGCGAGGCACTGAAGCTTTCTTT.

The genes are TRBV28 and TRBJ1-1, with TRBD1 as a possible D gene (5 bases). Germline assignment: CDR1 MDHEN and CDR2 SYDVKM. Trimming left V 10 bases short and J 8 bases short, with 23 bases between. The CDR3 length is 14 residues. CDR3 DNA sequence: TGTGCCACCTCCCGGAGACAGCCTGTTTCCGAAGCTTTCTTT. It encodes CATSRRQPVSEAFF.

The CDR3 DNA sequence: TGCAGCGTTGATGTTTCTGGGGACAGCTACGAGCAGTACTTC. Residues: CSVDVSGDSYEQYF. This chain connects TRBV29-1 to TRBJ2-7; 7 positions agree with TRBD1. Germline V gene lookup returns CDR1 SQVTM and CDR2 ANQGSEA. The CDR3 covers 14 residues. V dropped 3 bases and J dropped 3; count of bases not matched to a gene: 8.

The rearrangement joins TRBV7-8 to TRBJ2-3, with 12 bases matching TRBD2. J lost 2 bases, V lost 3 bases, and 15 bases had no gene match. CDR3 length equals 20 residues. Per germline, CDR1 SGHVS and CDR2 FQNEAQ. In DNA form, the CDR3 reads TGTGCCAGCAGCTTTCCGACTAGCGGGGGCCCTTTGATACTCACAGATACGCAGTATTTT. This sequence encodes CASSFPTSGGPLILTDTQYF.

V gene TRBV13 combines with J gene TRBJ2-1; D may be TRBD2 (6 bases). V lost 5 bases and J 4 bases, leaving 15 bases between the germline ends. The CDR3 has 15 amino acids. Per germline, CDR1 PRHDT and CDR2 FYEKMQ (reference sequence). In DNA, the CDR3 is TGTGCCAGCAGCCCTGGTAGGGAGGTTTACAATGAGCAGTTCTTC. This encodes CASSPGREVYNEQFF. Supplemented by reference TRBV13 and TRBJ2-1, the full variable domain reads AAGVIQSPRHLIKEKRETATLKCYPIPRHDTVYWYQQGPGQDPQFLISFYEKMQSDKGSIPDRFSAQQFSDYHSELNMSSLELGDSALYFCASSPGREVYNEQFFGPGTRLTVL.

The chain employs TRBV6-4 and TRBJ2-3, with TRBD2 matching 7 bases. The V and J ends lost 2 bases and 2 bases, in that order; junction bases with no gene match: 1. The V gene's germline CDR1 is MRHNA and CDR2 SNTAGT. The CDR3 loop spans 14 amino acids. The CDR3 reads CASSDGGDTDTQYF. The CDR3, as DNA: TGTGCCAGCAGTGACGGGGGGGACACAGATACGCAGTATTTT.

This clone was detected once. The rearrangement uses TRBV6-5 and TRBJ2-1; 8 bases line up with TRBD2. The germline gives CDR1 MNHEY, CDR2 SVGAGI. J was trimmed by 4 bases and V by 4 bases; bases with no gene match: 9. CDR3 length: 16 residues. In nucleotides, the CDR3 is TGTGCCAGCAGTTTCGCTACTAGCGGCCTATACAATGAGCAGTTCTTC. Translating gives CASSFATSGLYNEQFF.

In this sample, this clone turned up a few times. The V and J genes are TRBV27 and TRBJ2-4, with a tentative D call TRBD1 (6 bases). Germline-derived CDR1 and CDR2 are MNHEY and SMNVEV (reference sequence). CDR3 length: 15 amino acids. With 5 bases removed from V and 0 bases from J, the gap between germline ends came to 11 bases. For the CDR3, the DNA is TGTGCCAGCAGTGCCGGACAGCTAGCCAAAAACATTCAGTACTTC. This sequence encodes CASSAGQLAKNIQYF.

The V and J genes are TRBV4-2 and TRBJ2-3; tentatively, D is TRBD1 (5 bases). This CDR3 contains 17 residues. V was clipped by 0 bases and J by 2 bases, with 15 bases between them. From germline, CDR1 is LGHNA and CDR2 YNFKEQ. The CDR3 reads CASSQELWQGHTDTQYF. The CDR3 nucleotides are TGTGCCAGCAGCCAAGAGCTCTGGCAGGGCCACACAGATACGCAGTATTTT.

This clone was seen a single time. V is TRBV5-6 and J is TRBJ2-1; D is unclear. Germline loops: CDR1 SGHDT, CDR2 YYEEEE. The CDR3 totals 16 residues. V lost 2 bases, J lost 10 bases, and 22 bases lay in between. CDR3 coding DNA: TGTGCCAGCAGCTTAGCTAGTATCGTCGTAGGAGAGGAGCAGTTCTTC. The encoded protein is CASSLASIVVGEEQFF.

This clone was found a few times. The J gene is TRBJ2-2, the V gene TRBV4-3; 9 bases match TRBD1. Germline CDR1 is LGHNA and CDR2 is YSLEER. The CDR3 contains 18 residues. Trimming cost V 0 bases and J 1 base; bases outside gene matches: 6. CDR3 DNA: TGCGCCAGCAGCCAAGAAATCACAGGGGGCCTGAACACCGGGGAGCTGTTTTTT. Translating it yields CASSQEITGGLNTGELFF.

V usage is TRBV7-8 and J usage is TRBJ2-7, with 8 bases lining up with TRBD2. The V and J ends lost 2 bases and 0 bases, in that order; junction bases with no gene match: 3. The CDR3 has 15 amino acids. Germline CDR1 reads SGHVS; CDR2 reads FQNEAQ. In DNA, the CDR3 is TGTGCCAGCAGCTTAAGCGGGAGTTCCTCCTACGAGCAGTACTTC. Protein sequence: CASSLSGSSSYEQYF.

The chain joins TRBV20-1 to TRBJ2-7; tentative D call: TRBD1 (6 bases). This CDR3 is built from 11 residues. Germline V CDR1 and CDR2: DFQATT, SNEGSKA (reference sequence). V dropped 8 bases and J dropped 1 base, with 9 bases sitting between them. The CDR3 protein is CSTRGSYEQYF. CDR3 nucleotides: TGCAGTACCAGGGGATCCTACGAGCAGTACTTC.

This chain connects TRBV15 to TRBJ2-3, with 7 bases that match TRBD2. Germline V gene sequence: CDR1 LNHNV, CDR2 YYDKDF (reference sequence). The CDR3 is 17 amino acids. With 2 bases clipped from V and 5 bases from J, the junction kept 13 bases outside the gene matches. CDR3 region: CATSRSEREPAVDTQYF. CDR3 sequence (DNA): TGTGCCACCAGCAGATCCGAGCGGGAACCCGCTGTAGATACGCAGTATTTT.

This clone has only one observation. The V gene is TRBV9, the J gene TRBJ2-6, with a possible D match to TRBD2 (6 bases). Germline CDR1 and CDR2: SGDLS and YYNGEE. The CDR3 has 16 residues. Deletions cut 3 bases from V and 0 bases from J, with 10 bases between. The CDR3 protein is CASSAYGGSGANVLTF. The CDR3 DNA sequence: TGTGCCAGCAGCGCATACGGGGGCTCTGGGGCCAACGTCCTGACTTTC.

The chain couples TRBV2 to TRBJ2-1, with D possibly matching TRBD2 (5 bases). CDR1 and CDR2 (germline): SNHLY, FYNNEI. The CDR3 covers 12 residues. V was cut by 7 bases and J by 8 bases, with 12 bases left in between. Here the CDR3 reads CASNGVRDEQFF. The CDR3 DNA is TGTGCCAGCAATGGGGTGAGGGATGAGCAGTTCTTC. Full variable domain (missing parts from reference TRBV2 and TRBJ2-1): EPEVTQTPSHQVTQMGQEVILRCVPISNHLYFYWYRQILGQKVEFLVSFYNNEISEKSEIFDDQFSVERPDGSNFTLKIRSTKLEDSAMYFCASNGVRDEQFFGPGTRLTVL.

CDR3: CAIRDTDTGELFF. CDR3 DNA sequence: TGTGCCATCCGAGACACCGACACCGGGGAGCTGTTTTTT. V gene TRBV2 combines with J gene TRBJ2-2; D remains ambiguous. This CDR3 has 13 residues. Germline V gene data show CDR1 as SNHLY and CDR2 as FYNNEI. Trimming removed 10 bases from V and 3 bases from J, with 12 bases in between.

CDR3 sequence reads: CASSLRGLEEQYF. The CDR3 DNA is TGTGCCAGCAGTCTCAGGGGGCTAGAAGAGCAGTACTTC. The chain carries TRBV6-5 and TRBJ2-7, with 8 bases that match TRBD1. The germline V gene encodes CDR1 MNHEY and CDR2 SVGAGI. CDR3 length: 13 residues. V was pared by 5 bases and J by 7 bases, with 7 bases of the junction left unmatched.

This clone was recorded once. This chain links TRBV27 with TRBJ1-6; D is unclear. The CDR3 contains 14 residues. Germline V gene data show CDR1 as MNHEY and CDR2 as SMNVEV (reference sequence). V shed 8 bases and J shed 5 bases, with 13 bases lying between them. In DNA form, the CDR3 reads TGTGCCAGCCGGCGGCTAGAGGATAATTCACCCCTCCACTTT. Translated: CASRRLEDNSPLHF.

The gene calls are TRBV7-7 and TRBJ2-3; D not resolved. In germline, CDR1 is SSHAT, CDR2 FNYEAQ (reference sequence). V was clipped by 5 bases and J by 5 bases, with 11 bases between them. CDR3 length: 13 amino acids. In DNA, the CDR3 is TGTGCCAGCAGCGCATACTCCGGAGATACGCAGTATTTT. It specifies CASSAYSGDTQYF.

The gene calls are TRBV19 and TRBJ1-1; no clear D gene. This CDR3 contains 16 residues. CDR1 and CDR2 (germline): LNHDA, SQIVND (reference sequence). Trimming pared 0 bases from V and 1 base from J, leaving 12 bases between. The DNA of the CDR3 is TGTGCCAGTAGTATAGACCTTCTTCTTAGGAACACTGAAGCTTTCTTT. The encoded protein is CASSIDLLLRNTEAFF.

The CDR3 loop is CASSFDRGEAFF. Here the CDR3 DNA reads TGTGCCAGCAGTTTTGACAGGGGTGAAGCTTTCTTT. The rearrangement uses TRBV28 and TRBJ1-1; 8 positions agree with TRBD1. This CDR3 region has 12 residues. Trimming at V came to 3 bases and at J to 7 bases, leaving 1 base not matched to a gene. Germline V CDR1 and CDR2: MDHEN, SYDVKM.

The chain couples TRBV7-9 to TRBJ2-1; 12 nucleotides align to TRBD2. The CDR3 sequence is 16 residues long. The germline gives CDR1 SEHNR, CDR2 FQNEAQ (reference sequence). V was pared by 5 bases and J by 4 bases, with 6 bases of the junction left unmatched. The CDR3 region is CASSTWTSGEYNEQFF. The CDR3 nucleotides read TGTGCCAGCAGCACCTGGACTAGCGGGGAATACAATGAGCAGTTCTTC.

The rearrangement uses TRBV7-2 and TRBJ1-2; D is unclear. This CDR3 spans 15 amino acids. Trimming cost V 1 base and J 6 bases, with 15 bases left between them. CDR1 SGHTA and CDR2 FQGNSA come from the germline V gene. The CDR3 region is CASSLVPLGLNGYTF. The CDR3 DNA is TGTGCCAGCAGCTTAGTCCCCCTTGGGCTGAATGGCTACACCTTC.

V is TRBV11-2 and J is TRBJ1-2, with no clear D. The CDR3 covers 12 residues. CDR1 SGHAT and CDR2 FQNNGV come from the germline V gene. V lost 4 bases and J 8 bases, leaving 11 bases between the germline ends. The CDR3 here is CASSSPRQGYTF. CDR3 sequence (DNA): TGTGCCAGCAGCTCCCCCCGACAAGGCTACACCTTC. The variable domain in full, completed from reference TRBV11-2 and TRBJ1-2, reads EAGVAQSPRYKIIEKRQSVAFWCNPISGHATLYWYQQILGQGPKLLIQFQNNGVVDDSQLPKDRFSAERLKGVDSTLKIQPAKLEDSAVYLCASSSPRQGYTFGSGTRLTVV.

The chain is built from TRBV7-2 and TRBJ2-7; tentatively, D is TRBD1 (6 bases). Per the germline V gene, CDR1 is SGHTA and CDR2 is FQGNSA. V was shortened by 5 bases and J by 2 bases, with 16 bases between the two germline ends. There are 15 residues in the CDR3. CDR3 in amino acids: CASSPGAIPPYEQYF. The CDR3 DNA follows: TGTGCCAGCAGCCCAGGGGCTATACCTCCCTACGAGCAGTACTTC.